This T cell receptor beta chain was sequenced during a study of glioma-infiltrating T cells. On the study more broadly: Presurgical dexamethasone in glioma patients lasted six or fewer days. Blood libraries targeted roughly 4.5- to 11-fold coverage of 850,000 to 1,000,000 T cells.

TCR alpha and beta CDR3 regions were amplified from RNA using iRepertoire nested multiplex PCR. For one-step reverse transcription and amplification, roughly 85-450 ng of tissue mRNA or PBMC total RNA was used. TCRdb processed the multiplex PCR reads anew with MiXCR; each CDR3 protein has one entry. The data hold around 390,000 distinct CDR3 sequences, with about two fifths observed a single time. V was trimmed by 1 base and J by 9 bases, leaving 7 bases between them. The CDR3 covers 12 residues. The germline gives CDR1 LNHDA, CDR2 SQIVND (reference sequence). The receptor was derived from a human donor with low-grade glioma or glioblastoma, undergoing nonglioma brain surgery, or in good health (not recorded which). Source material: glioma tissue, nonneoplastic brain tissue, or PBMCs (not recorded which). The chain employs TRBV19 and TRBJ1-5; D call uncertain. Written as DNA, the CDR3 is TGTGCCAGTAGTATAGGAGGAACGCCCCAGCATTTT. Residues: CASSIGGTPQHF. Based on the CDR3 plus reference TRBV19 and TRBJ1-5, the full variable domain is DGGITQSPKYLFRKEGQNVTLSCEQNLNHDAMYWYRQDPGQGLRLIYYSQIVNDFQKGDIAEGYSVSREKKESFPLTVTSAQKNPTAFYLCASSIGGTPQHFGDGTRLSIL.